Below are 2 T cell receptor beta chains sequenced from a single sample in a study of shared clonotypes between healthy human individuals. Clones were sequenced by immunoSEQ multiplex PCR, and TCRdb holds only the in-frame ones, with some missing. The data show some 100,000 clones, with 68% seen just once and 24% held by the top ten. Material: memory CD8+ T cells sorted from blood. Subset noted: CD45RO+ cells pooled with CCR7-negative TemRA cells. These receptors were collected from a woman aged 30 to 39 in good health.

The rearrangement links TRBV23-1 to TRBJ1-2, with 9 bases that match TRBD1. TRBV23-1 is identified as an open reading frame with a role that is uncertain. The CDR3 sequence is 18 residues long. The V gene end was trimmed by 0 bases and the J gene end by 8 bases; junction bases not matched to a gene: 16. The CDR3 DNA reads as TGCGCCAGCAGTCAATCGCGACAGGGGGATGAAGGGGTGAGGGGCTACACCTTC. This gives the protein CASSQSRQGDEGVRGYTF.

V usage is TRBV6-6 and J usage is TRBJ1-1; 7 bases map to TRBD1. Germline values: CDR1 MNHNY, CDR2 SVGAGI (reference sequence). The CDR3 has 14 residues. Trimming at V came to 6 bases and at J to 2 bases, leaving 6 bases not matched to a gene. CDR3 region: CASRWTGLNTEAFF. The CDR3 DNA reads as TGTGCCAGCAGATGGACAGGACTAAACACTGAAGCTTTCTTT.